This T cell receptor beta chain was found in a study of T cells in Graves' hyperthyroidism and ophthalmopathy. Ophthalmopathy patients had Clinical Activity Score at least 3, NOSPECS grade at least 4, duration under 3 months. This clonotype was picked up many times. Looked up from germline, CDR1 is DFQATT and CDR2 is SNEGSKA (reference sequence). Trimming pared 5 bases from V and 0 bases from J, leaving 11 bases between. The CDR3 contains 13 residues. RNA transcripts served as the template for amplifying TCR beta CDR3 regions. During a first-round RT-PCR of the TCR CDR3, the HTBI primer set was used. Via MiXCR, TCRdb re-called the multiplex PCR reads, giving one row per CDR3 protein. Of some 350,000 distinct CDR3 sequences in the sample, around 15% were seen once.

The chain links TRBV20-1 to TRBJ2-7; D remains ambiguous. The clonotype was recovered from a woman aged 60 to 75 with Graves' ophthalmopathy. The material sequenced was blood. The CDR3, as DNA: TGCAGTGCTGGCGGAACGGCCTCCTACGAGCAGTACTTC. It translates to CSAGGTASYEQYF.